The 20 T cell receptor beta chains given below trace back to one sample, sequenced in a study of post-analysis software for immune sequencing data. Findings and limits, study-wide: TRBV segments more frequent in patients than in controls numbered several and included TRBV5-6, TRBV5-1 and TRBV20-1.

Unique-molecular-identifier-tagged TCR beta cDNA libraries were used. TCRdb re-called the PCR reads with MiXCR, one entry per CDR3 protein. The sample lists roughly 800,000 distinct CDR3 sequences; roughly 50% were seen once. These receptors have no identified antigens. The source material was blood. These receptors were taken from a girl aged 10-17 years with multiple sclerosis.

V is TRBV5-1 and J is TRBJ1-1; a weak D match, TRBD1 (6 bases). Trimming left V 1 base short and J 6 bases short, with 10 bases between. In germline, CDR1 is SGHRS, CDR2 YFSETQ. The CDR3 is made up of 13 amino acids. The DNA for the CDR3 is TGCGCCAGCAGCTTGCCCGGACAGCCTGAAGCTTTCTTT. The encoded protein is CASSLPGQPEAFF.

The CDR3 here is CASSSLAGVYNEQFF. In DNA, the CDR3 is TGTGCCAGCAGTTCCTTAGCGGGAGTCTACAATGAGCAGTTCTTC. The chain combines TRBV27 with TRBJ2-1; 9 positions match TRBD2. Germline V gene lookup returns CDR1 MNHEY and CDR2 SMNVEV (reference sequence). CDR3 length: 15 residues. The V and J ends lost 4 bases and 3 bases, in that order; junction bases with no gene match: 4.

This rearrangement joins TRBV3-1 to TRBJ2-1, with TRBD2 matching 8 bases. The germline V gene has CDR1 LGHDT and CDR2 YNNKEL (reference sequence). Trimming at V came to 4 bases and at J to 6 bases, leaving 14 bases not matched to a gene. This CDR3 region has 17 residues. The CDR3 DNA is TGTGCCAGCAGCCGAGAGGTCCGTAGCGGGAACGGCAATGAGCAGTTCTTC. Its translation is CASSREVRSGNGNEQFF.

The chain recombines TRBV7-6 with TRBJ1-1; D might be TRBD1 (5 bases). Germline-derived CDR1 and CDR2 are SGHVS and FNYEAQ. The CDR3 extends over 17 amino acids. V was cut by 0 bases and J by 4 bases, with 18 bases left in between. This CDR3 is CASSLAKGQGGTTEAFF. The CDR3 DNA follows: TGTGCCAGCAGCTTAGCGAAGGGGCAAGGAGGAACCACTGAAGCTTTCTTT.

The chain is built from TRBV3-1 and TRBJ1-5, with 10 bases that match TRBD1. After removal of 4 bases from V and 7 bases from J, the junction contained 7 bases not matched to a gene. The CDR3 runs to 15 residues. Germline lookup yields CDR1 LGHDT and CDR2 YNNKEL (reference sequence). CDR3: CASSRGTGVMQPQHF. DNA for the CDR3: TGTGCCAGCAGCCGCGGGACAGGGGTTATGCAGCCCCAGCATTTT.

This chain links TRBV21-1 with TRBJ2-7; the table's D call, TRBD1, was not checked against the DNA. TRBV21-1 is a pseudogene segment. The CDR3 has 16 amino acids. DNA of the CDR3: TGTGCCAGCAGCAAAGAGGGGCTACACCCCGACTACGAGCAGTACTTC. Amino acids: CASSKEGLHPDYEQYF.

CDR3 sequence (DNA): TGTGCCAGCAGCCAAAGGGAGCGCTATGGCTACACCTTC. Translation gives CASSQRERYGYTF. The chain employs TRBV3-1 and TRBJ1-2; D is uncertain. CDR1 and CDR2 from the germline V gene are LGHDT and YNNKEL (reference sequence). The CDR3 runs to 13 residues. Between the trimmed V and J ends, which lost 2 bases and 4 bases, there was a span of 8 bases.

The chain is built from TRBV2 and TRBJ1-4, with 8 bases identical to TRBD1. Trimming took 4 bases from V and 8 from J; bases not matched to a gene: 9. CDR1 SNHLY and CDR2 FYNNEI come from the germline V gene. This CDR3 is built from 15 residues. CDR3 DNA: TGTGCCAGCAGTGGCCTGACAGGGGTGGCGGAAAAACTGTTTTTT. It encodes CASSGLTGVAEKLFF.

This clonotype was detected a few times. The chain links TRBV12-3 or TRBV12-4 to TRBJ2-5; D not certain. This CDR3 has 12 amino acids. Trimming shortened V by 3 bases and J by 6 bases, and 8 bases separated the two germline ends. CDR3 in amino acids: CASSFQQKTQYF. CDR3 DNA: TGTGCCAGCAGTTTCCAGCAAAAGACCCAGTACTTC.

The J gene is TRBJ2-3, the V gene TRBV29-1; 9 bases agree with TRBD1. The CDR3 contains 12 residues. Germline V gene lookup returns CDR1 SQVTM and CDR2 ANQGSEA. Losses at the gene ends were 6 bases for V and 7 bases for J; bases not matched to a gene: 5. CDR3 nucleotide sequence: TGCAGCGTGGGGACAGGGAGGAATACGCAGTATTTT. Translated: CSVGTGRNTQYF.

The V gene is TRBV20-1, the J gene TRBJ1-1; tentative D call: TRBD1 (5 bases). Trimming took 5 bases from V and 1 from J, leaving 11 bases between them. This CDR3 is 13 amino acids long. Per germline, CDR1 DFQATT and CDR2 SNEGSKA (reference sequence). The CDR3 DNA reads TGCAGTGCTCGACAGAGCAGGAACACTGAAGCTTTCTTT. Amino acid sequence: CSARQSRNTEAFF.

The chain combines TRBV12-3 or TRBV12-4 with TRBJ2-7; tentatively, D is TRBD1 (5 bases). V was clipped by 0 bases and J by 2 bases, with 11 bases between them. The CDR3 is 15 amino acids. In DNA form, the CDR3 reads TGTGCCAGCAGTTTAGCGGCAGGGTATGCCTACGAGCAGTACTTC. This translates into CASSLAAGYAYEQYF.

There are a few counts of this clonotype. The rearrangement joins TRBV20-1 to TRBJ2-7, with TRBD2 matching over 8 bases. Germline CDR1 reads DFQATT; CDR2 reads SNEGSKA (reference sequence). This CDR3 region has 16 residues. V was clipped by 4 bases and J by 0 bases; unmatched bases: 11. The DNA of the CDR3 is TGCAGTGCTACCGCTCGGACTAGCCCGAGCTCCTACGAGCAGTACTTC. It is translated as CSATARTSPSSYEQYF.

The chain couples TRBV9 to TRBJ2-5; D not certain. V lost 4 bases and J 1 base, leaving 11 bases between the germline ends. The CDR3 spans 14 residues. From germline, CDR1 is SGDLS and CDR2 YYNGEE. CDR3 in amino acids: CASSPSTAQETQYF. The CDR3, as DNA: TGTGCCAGCAGCCCGAGTACAGCCCAAGAGACCCAGTACTTC.

As DNA, the CDR3 is TGTGCCAGCAGTCACCGTCTAGCGGCCCAAGAGACCCAGTACTTC. This codes for CASSHRLAAQETQYF. The chain links TRBV25-1 to TRBJ2-5; TRBD2 matches 7 bases. This CDR3 spans 15 amino acids. The germline V gene encodes CDR1 MGHDK and CDR2 SYGVNS. V trimming: 5 bases; J trimming: 1 base; junction bases outside the gene matches: 7.

The rearrangement uses TRBV7-3 and TRBJ2-3; 10 bases map to TRBD2. This CDR3 has 13 residues. Germline V gives CDR1 SGHTA, CDR2 FQGTGA. Unmatched junction bases numbered 2, after V lost 5 bases and J lost 6 bases. This CDR3 reads CASSVGLADTQYF. Here the CDR3 DNA reads TGTGCCAGCAGCGTGGGACTAGCGGATACGCAGTATTTT. The variable domain in full, completed from reference TRBV7-3 and TRBJ2-3, reads GAGVSQTPSNKVTEKGKYVELRCDPISGHTALYWYRQSLGQGPEFLIYFQGTGAADDSGLPNDRFFAVRPEGSVSTLKIQRTERGDSAVYLCASSVGLADTQYFGPGTRLTVL.

The genes are TRBV20-1 and TRBJ2-7; D tentatively fits TRBD1 or TRBD2 (6 bases each). Trimming pared 6 bases from V and 1 base from J, leaving 16 bases between. From germline, CDR1 is DFQATT and CDR2 SNEGSKA (reference sequence). This CDR3 is built from 14 residues. The CDR3 sequence is CSAPARGVSYEQYF. CDR3 sequence (DNA): TGCAGTGCCCCGGCGAGGGGGGTTTCCTACGAGCAGTACTTC.

The chain combines TRBV29-1 with TRBJ1-1; D perhaps matches TRBD1 (6 bases). The CDR3 loop spans 15 amino acids. Germline CDR1 reads SQVTM; CDR2 reads ANQGSEA. V shed 6 bases and J shed 4 bases, with 21 bases lying between them. The CDR3 nucleotides are TGCAGCGTGATCCCACGGGGGGCGGGGACCACTGAAGCTTTCTTT. Translation gives CSVIPRGAGTTEAFF.

The chain employs TRBV7-2 and TRBJ2-7; the match to TRBD1 covers 7 bases. The CDR3 totals 15 residues. Germline V lookup: CDR1 SGHTA, CDR2 FQGNSA. Trimming at V came to 4 bases and at J to 4 bases, leaving 10 bases not matched to a gene. CDR3 sequence: CASSYAIRGIYEQYF. CDR3 bases: TGTGCCAGCAGCTACGCAATCAGGGGGATTTACGAGCAGTACTTC.

The chain is built from TRBV7-2 and TRBJ1-2, with D perhaps matching TRBD1 (5 bases). Trimming pared 5 bases from V and 5 bases from J, leaving 15 bases between. CDR1 is SGHTA and CDR2 is FQGNSA in the germline V gene. This CDR3 is 14 amino acids long. CDR3 in DNA: TGTGCCAGCAGCCCAGTAATAGGGGATTATGGCTACACCTTC. This gives the protein CASSPVIGDYGYTF.